This passage covers 2 T cell receptor beta chains from one sample sequenced in a study of shared clonotypes between healthy human individuals. Some clones are missing from TCRdb's copy, which holds only in-frame ones; the method was immunoSEQ multiplex PCR. The sample includes over a million clones, roughly 70% of them seen just once. The source material was memory CD4+ T cells sorted from blood. Described subset: CD45RA-negative fraction. These receptors were collected from a man aged 18 to 30 in good health.

This clone has only a few counts. V usage is TRBV9 and J usage is TRBJ2-2; D is ambiguous. The CDR3 consists of 15 residues. The ends were cut back, 4 bases at V and 7 bases at J, with 17 bases in the middle. Germline values: CDR1 SGDLS, CDR2 YYNGEE. The CDR3 loop reads CASSPDGEGHGELFF. DNA for the CDR3: TGTGCCAGCAGCCCCGATGGGGAAGGGCACGGGGAGCTGTTTTTT. The entire variable domain, with the rest obtained from reference TRBV9 and TRBJ2-2, is as follows: DSGVTQTPKHLITATGQRVTLRCSPRSGDLSVYWYQQSLDQGLQFLIQYYNGEERAKGNILERFSAQQFPDLHSELNLSSLELGDSALYFCASSPDGEGHGELFFGEGSRLTVL.

The sample holds a few counts of this clone. The chain employs TRBV18 and TRBJ1-5; 10 positions match TRBD1. The V gene's germline CDR1 is KGHSH and CDR2 LQKENI. V shed 6 bases and J 6 bases; nucleotides not matched to a gene: 11. This CDR3 has 16 amino acids. CDR3 bases: TGTGCCAGCTCTCCTCTCGACAGGGGGCAGATTCAGCCCCAGCATTTT. Its translation: CASSPLDRGQIQPQHF.